This T cell receptor beta chain is drawn from a study of shared clonotypes between healthy human individuals (dated by TCRdb to 2020 to 2021). Looking at the study overall: The cohort comprised a couple of women and three men aged 18 to 49 years. Different laboratories and diverse techniques were used to prepare libraries and sequence TCR repertoires, to increase sequencing depth and limit assay-specific biases. The study deeply sequenced blood TCR repertoires of about 5 healthy adults to estimate repertoire size and the extent of clonotype sharing between individuals. Between about 0.8 and 8.9 billion PBMCs per donor were obtained by leukapheresis.

Using the deep immunoSEQ assay, TCR CDR3 regions were amplified from genomic DNA by multiplex PCR. Genomic DNA extracted from each cell subset was distributed evenly over all wells of several immunoSEQ 96-well plates, and each plate served as one replicate. Each replicate PCR for unsorted PBMC received about 0.3 ug genomic DNA, equal to about 30,000 T cell genomes. Genomic DNA from unsorted PBMC was sequenced over ten immunoSEQ deep assay plates. Purified libraries were quantified with a Qubit 3.0 fluorometer, sized on a Bioanalyzer 2100, and re-quantified with the KAPA Library Quantification kit. Every immunoSEQ 96-well plate was sequenced on a dedicated single-read 150-cycle Illumina NextSeq 550 flow cell. Per the source publication's procedure: Because the immunoSEQ output held only junctional sequences and lacked quality scores, the filtering could not match the filtering applied to full-length reads. To assign V/J genes and CDR3, sequences were annotated using PyIR, a Python wrapper for IgBLAST v1.9, with IMGT germline references. Reads were removed for weak V/J assignments (E-value above 1e-6), missing CDR3, stop codons, out-of-frame junctions, or ambiguous translated residues. V3J clonotypes were defined as sequences sharing an identical inferred V gene, J gene, and CDR3 amino acid sequence. The percentage overlap between two repertoires was calculated by dividing the number of shared unique clonotypes by the size of the smaller repertoire. Three approaches were used to assess repertoire richness: RTK rarefaction, the Chao1 estimator, and Recon v2.1 estimates of unobserved clonotypes. Sourced from immuneACCESS, this table was stored by TCRdb with only in-frame sequences that have V and J called. A share of the clones is absent; for the studies checked, an unresolved V gene accounts for under half, and the remainder has no known explanation. The DNA was the basis for D and trimming; V, J and clone size are from that table. The sample records about 470,000 clones, about four fifths of which are singletons. Roughly 13% of the sample comes from the top ten.

On this clone itself: The target of this receptor is not known. Base qualities are not recorded, but no much larger clone differs from it by a single base.

Healthy HIV-negative adults with no recently reported acute infections or vaccinations were included as donors. Only Caucasian adults living in Nashville, Tennessee, USA were represented among the donors. For unsorted samples, 85 million to 100 million PBMCs were counted, and genomic DNA was extracted using the QIAamp DNA Blood Mini kit. After blood collection by leukapheresis, PBMCs were isolated using Ficoll-Histopaque density gradient centrifugation and then cryopreserved in the vapor phase of liquid nitrogen. CDR1 and CDR2 are read off the germline V gene as SGHRS and YFSETQ. Its CDR3 holds 15 amino acids, cysteine through phenylalanine. Only CDR3 DNA remains: 45 bases, in frame from the first base. What the work shows at the level of the full study, not this receptor alone: Based on pairwise subsampling, the degree of clonotype sharing among donors was expected to be affected by sequencing depth. Sampling was limited to blood, and TCR repertoires in tissue likely differ from TCR repertoires in blood. The genetic and exposure-history diversity represented was limited by the small number of donors.

The chain links TRBV5-1 with TRBJ2-5, with no reliable assignment of the D segment. Near its end, the DNA agrees better with TRBJ2-7, so the J call may be wrong. The origin of this receptor is a woman between 35 and 50 years old in good health. Some clones in this sample may be carry-over from other donors' samples. Sequencing was carried out using PBMCs. The sequenced DNA is TGCGCCAGCAGCTTGATGGACGGGCTTATCGACGAGCAGTACTTC. The resulting protein is CASSLMDGLIDEQYF.